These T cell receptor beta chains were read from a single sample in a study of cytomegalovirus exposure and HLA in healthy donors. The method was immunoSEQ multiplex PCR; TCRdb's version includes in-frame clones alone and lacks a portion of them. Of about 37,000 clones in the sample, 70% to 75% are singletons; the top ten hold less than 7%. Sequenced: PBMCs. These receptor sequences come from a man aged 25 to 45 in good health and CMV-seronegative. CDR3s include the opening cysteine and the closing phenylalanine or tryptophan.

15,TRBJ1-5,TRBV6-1,CASGTRDRGGQPQHF
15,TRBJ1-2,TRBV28,CASSYPSTGNYGYTF
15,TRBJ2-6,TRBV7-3,CASSFDRAGANVLTF
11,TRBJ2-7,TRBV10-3,CAIGQGSQQYF
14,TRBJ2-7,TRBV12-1,CASSSRDLLGEQYF
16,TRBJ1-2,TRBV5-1,CASSHWTGFKSYGYTF
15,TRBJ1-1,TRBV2,CASSEQGQGWTEAFF
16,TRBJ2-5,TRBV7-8,CASSPARDKRPETQYF
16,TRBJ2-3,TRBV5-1,CASSPMTGRGTDTQYF
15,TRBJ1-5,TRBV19,CASRRTGGVNQPQHF
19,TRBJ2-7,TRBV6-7,CASSYSDTNPRGLAYEQYF
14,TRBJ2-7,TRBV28,CASSLYTGALEQYF
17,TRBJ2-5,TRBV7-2,CASSLGSGGLGGETQYF
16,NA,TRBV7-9,CASSPTPGTSGFEQYF
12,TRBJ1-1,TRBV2,CASSGTGREAFF